This TCR beta chain was retrieved from a study of cytomegalovirus exposure and HLA in healthy donors. Study details: A subsequent analysis stated that the 120 or so validation repertoires were run on the same platform as the roughly 670 first-cohort repertoires.

As for this clone: No antigen is known for it.

Study-wide points: TCR sequences were mostly rare, though some public TCRs occurred in many donors. A subsequent analysis found that TCR clusters from the first cohort also tended to co-occur in the 120 validation repertoires, with less than 95% of cluster scores above 0. The authors listed 150 to 200 TCR beta chains as cytomegalovirus-associated.

Assay: immunoSEQ multiplex PCR; the TCRdb copy retains only in-frame clones and omits some. The profile shows 73,000 or so clones, roughly 93% of them singletons. Germline V gene lookup returns CDR1 SGHVS and CDR2 FQNEAQ. V was pared by 2 bases and J by 11 bases, with 10 bases between. This CDR3 contains 12 residues. This chain uses TRBV7-8 with TRBJ2-1, with D perhaps TRBD1 (6 bases). The TCR comes from a woman in her late teens or twenties in good health and CMV-seropositive. What was sequenced was PBMCs. Here the CDR3 reads CASSLLGTKQFF. The CDR3 DNA reads TGTGCCAGCAGCTTACTGGGGACAAAGCAGTTCTTC.